This T cell receptor (beta chain) was profiled in a study of shared clonotypes between healthy human individuals. Study in general: CD4 naive and CD4 memory each took three plates per donor, while CD8 naive took two and CD8 memory one.

Of note for this clone: Its specificity is unknown.

The CDR3 runs 18 residues. With V trimmed by 4 bases and J by 5 bases, 20 bases remained unmatched. The germline CDR1 and CDR2 sequences are ENHRY and SYGVKD. TCRdb keeps only in-frame clones here, not all; method: immunoSEQ multiplex PCR. This sample has about 1 million clones, with about 80% found just once. Study results and limitations: The authors expected sequencing depth to affect clonotype sharing among donors. Non-shared clonotypes displayed generation probabilities falling below those of clonotypes present in all four donors. The donor pool, a small one, limited the genetic and exposure-history diversity represented.

The chain joins TRBV10-3 to TRBJ2-7; TRBD1 matches 7 bases. The sample comprised memory CD4+ T cells sorted from blood. The subset is: CD45RA-negative fraction. The source of this sequence is a man in his late teens or twenties in good health. CDR3 amino acids: CAISARTSGDRVLHEQYF. DNA for the CDR3: TGTGCCATCAGTGCGAGAACATCCGGCGACAGGGTACTCCACGAGCAGTACTTC.